This T cell receptor (beta chain) originates from a study of CD8 T cells in Susac syndrome (dated by TCRdb to about 2019). For context, the study as a whole: Of the Susac syndrome patients who were sequenced, roughly 8 were in clinical remission while roughly 6 had clinically active disease. At blood withdrawal, Susac syndrome patients were therapy-naive, treated with corticosteroids (with IVIg additionally given to some), or treated with IVIg alone. Whether CD8+ T cell activation and differentiation in Susac syndrome was antigen driven was tested using repertoire sequencing. Points the paper makes about the study in general: In the CD4+ T cell repertoire of Susac syndrome patients, clonal expansion was not detected. The number of individuals in the TCR sequencing and HLA analysis was acknowledged as relatively small.

High-throughput TCR beta sequencing profiled peripheral blood CD8+ and CD4+ T cells from healthy donors, Susac syndrome patients and multiple sclerosis patients. Susac syndrome patients met recently defined diagnostic criteria for definite or probable disease. Bulk CD8+ and CD4+ T cells were purified by magnetic negative isolation, while CD8+ TEMRA cells were enriched using FACS. Blood was drawn into EDTA tubes, processed within 24 hours, and PBMCs were isolated by density gradient centrifugation. PBMCs destined for TCR sequencing were cryopreserved in liquid nitrogen and later thawed in a 37 °C water bath. Purity of sorted or isolated CD4+, CD8+ and CD8+ TEMRA cells was at least 90%. RNA was extracted with the RNeasy kit and about 0.5 to 1 ug was reverse transcribed using random hexamers. The immunoSEQ multiplex PCR assay, covering 54 Vbeta and 13 Jbeta segments, was used to amplify TCR beta CDR3 regions. Bias from PCR amplification was corrected by using a synthetic template baseline for primer optimization and for computational correction. The study's own analysis went as follows. Reads were assigned to V, D and J genes according to IMGT and analyzed in immunoSEQ Analyzer, with only productive sequences retained. Clonality was computed as one minus Shannon entropy normalized by log2 of the number of productive unique sequences. Public and private clones were assessed among the 100 most prevalent clones of each patient and control. Clones were defined as Susac-specific if absent from the healthy and MS cohorts, from approximately 1,100 published viral clones and from other ImmuneACCESS disease sequences. TCRdb reprocessed the public reads (quality trimming at Q25 with fastp, clone calling with MiXCR) and kept in-frame beta chains. Each entry is one CDR3 protein sequence, shown with its most common DNA and genes. The V and J calls follow TCRdb's processing rather than the paper's. For this sample there are about 140,000 distinct CDR3 sequences; roughly 94% appear just once. The top ten clonotypes cover 0.13% to 0.15% of the sample.

Unmatched junction bases come to 6, with V trimmed by 6 bases and J by 5 bases. For CDR1 and CDR2, the germline V gene (reference sequence) lists MNHNY and SVGAGI. From the cysteine up to the phenylalanine, the CDR3 has a length of 14 residues. Of all the DNA, just the CDR3 is kept, 42 bases in frame from base 1. Concerning this clonotype itself: Its recognized antigen is unknown. There are no base qualities to consult, and no much larger clone falls within one base.

Sequenced material: CD4+ T cells from PBMCs. This clonotype originated in a human donor with Susac syndrome. The receptor chain draws on TRBV6-6 and TRBJ2-5; 10 central bases correspond to TRBD2. The CDR3 in this case is CASSGLADPETQYF. The nucleotide sequence is TGTGCCAGCAGCGGACTAGCGGACCCTGAGACCCAGTACTTC.